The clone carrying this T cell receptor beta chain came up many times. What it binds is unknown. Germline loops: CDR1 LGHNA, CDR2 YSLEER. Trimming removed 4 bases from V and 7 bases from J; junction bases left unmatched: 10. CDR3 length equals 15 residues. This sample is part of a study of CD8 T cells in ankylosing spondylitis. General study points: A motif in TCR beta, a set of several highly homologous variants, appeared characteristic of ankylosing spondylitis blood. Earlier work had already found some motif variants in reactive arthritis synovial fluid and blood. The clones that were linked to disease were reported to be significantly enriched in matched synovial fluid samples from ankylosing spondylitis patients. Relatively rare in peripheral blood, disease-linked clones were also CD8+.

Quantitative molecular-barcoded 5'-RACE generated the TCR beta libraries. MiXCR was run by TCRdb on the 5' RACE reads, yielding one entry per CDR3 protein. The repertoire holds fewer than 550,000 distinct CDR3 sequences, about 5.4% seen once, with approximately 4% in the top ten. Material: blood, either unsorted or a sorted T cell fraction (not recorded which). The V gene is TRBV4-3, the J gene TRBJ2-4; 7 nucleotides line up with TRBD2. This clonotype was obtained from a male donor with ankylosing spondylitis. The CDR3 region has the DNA TGCGCCAGCAGCCGCCTGACTAGCACGAGGAACATTCAGTACTTC. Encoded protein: CASSRLTSTRNIQYF.